This T cell receptor beta chain was captured by sequencing in a study of CD4 T cells in relation to SARS-CoV-2 and coronaviruses. Unexposed donor CD4+ T cells date from about 2011-2018, before the COVID-19 pandemic. After around nine days of culture, CD4+ T cells were isolated. This CDR3 is built from 16 residues. Trimming left V 0 bases short and J 3 bases short, with 13 bases between. Germline loops: CDR1 LNHDA, CDR2 SQIVND (reference sequence). The data were produced by immunoSEQ multiplex PCR, yet TCRdb's version contains in-frame clones alone and is incomplete. The sample lists 20,000 to 25,000 clones; around 74% were seen once. This clone appeared once. No antigen is known for it.

The sequenced sample was CD4+ T cells from PBMCs, cultured in vitro. The V gene is TRBV19, the J gene TRBJ2-3, with D perhaps matching TRBD1 (5 bases). This clonotype was obtained from a human donor in good health. CDR3 bases: TGTGCCAGTAGTATAGATTCGGCAGGGCGGACAGATACGCAGTATTTT. It is translated as CASSIDSAGRTDTQYF.